Below, 30 T cell receptor beta chains from the same sample are listed, as sequenced in a study of identical twins. TCRdb re-called the 5' RACE reads through MiXCR, storing one row per CDR3 protein. The table records hundreds of thousands of distinct CDR3 sequences, over 15% of them present only once. The same data also contributed to another study, on T cells expressing NK-cell markers.

Sequenced material: PBMCs. These receptors were obtained from a young woman in good health.

This clonotype has only a few counts. The rearrangement joins TRBV5-1 to TRBJ2-3, with TRBD1 matching over 12 bases. The CDR3 extends over 16 amino acids. CDR1 SGHRS and CDR2 YFSETQ come from the germline V gene. Trimming removed 3 bases from V and 4 bases from J; junction bases left unmatched: 6. This chain's CDR3 is CASSSMGQGASDTQYF. CDR3 nucleotide sequence: TGCGCCAGCAGCTCAATGGGACAGGGGGCGTCAGATACGCAGTATTTT.

This clonotype was seen repeatedly, ten times or more. This rearrangement joins TRBV6-1 to TRBJ2-5, with TRBD2 matching 11 bases. This CDR3 is built from 15 residues. V trimming: 6 bases; J trimming: 5 bases; junction bases outside the gene matches: 8. The V gene's germline CDR1 is MNHNS and CDR2 SASEGT. The CDR3 coding sequence is TGTGCCAGCAGAAAAAGACTAGCGGGGAGGGAGACCCAGTACTTC. Translated, it gives CASRKRLAGRETQYF.

The chain links TRBV19 to TRBJ1-2; 8 bases align to TRBD1. The CDR3 is made up of 15 amino acids. Unmatched junction bases numbered 8, after V lost 4 bases and J lost 4 bases. Germline V gene lookup returns CDR1 LNHDA and CDR2 SQIVND (reference sequence). The CDR3 nucleotides are TGTGCCAGTAGTAACGGACAGGGACTCGGCTATGGCTACACCTTC. This gives the protein CASSNGQGLGYGYTF.

This clonotype turned up a few times. V gene TRBV6-5 combines with J gene TRBJ1-5; D gene ambiguous. Germline V gives CDR1 MNHEY, CDR2 SVGAGI. This CDR3 has 14 residues. V was pared by 2 bases and J by 1 base, with 6 bases between. CDR3 in amino acids: CASSYGGSNQPQHF. The DNA of the CDR3 is TGTGCCAGCAGTTACGGCGGGAGCAATCAGCCCCAGCATTTT.

This clonotype appeared a few times. The V gene is TRBV5-1, the J gene TRBJ1-1, with D maybe TRBD1 (5 bases). V gave up 1 base and J gave up 6 bases, with 13 bases separating them. In germline, CDR1 is SGHRS, CDR2 YFSETQ. The CDR3 is 14 amino acids. CDR3 residues: CASSLWEGYAEAFF. In nucleotides, the CDR3 is TGCGCCAGCAGCTTGTGGGAGGGGTACGCTGAAGCTTTCTTT.

The genes are TRBV7-9 and TRBJ2-1, with D perhaps assigned TRBD1 or TRBD2 (5 bases each). Trimming took off 5 bases at V and 4 bases at J, with 18 bases between the two ends. Germline V gene data show CDR1 as SEHNR and CDR2 as FQNEAQ (reference sequence). The CDR3 consists of 16 residues. CDR3 residues: CASSPLLGPEYNEQFF. CDR3 coding DNA: TGTGCCAGCAGCCCCCTGTTGGGACCGGAATACAATGAGCAGTTCTTC. Variable domain in full (rest from reference TRBV7-9 and TRBJ2-1): DTGVSQNPRHKITKRGQNVTFRCDPISEHNRLYWYRQTLGQGPEFLTYFQNEAQLEKSRLLSDRFSAERPKGSFSTLEIQRTEQGDSAMYLCASSPLLGPEYNEQFFGPGTRLTVL.

This clonotype has only a few counts. This chain joins TRBV10-3 and TRBJ1-1; D gene uncertain. The germline V and J ends were trimmed by 9 bases and 9 bases, with 17 bases remaining between them. Per the germline V gene, CDR1 is ENHRY and CDR2 is SYGVKD. This CDR3 comprises 12 residues. CDR3 in amino acids: CAIRPNEEKAFF. The CDR3 DNA sequence: TGTGCCATTCGGCCTAATGAAGAAAAAGCTTTCTTT.

The rearrangement uses TRBV25-1 and TRBJ2-6; D is uncertain. Looked up from germline, CDR1 is MGHDK and CDR2 is SYGVNS. Trimming removed 4 bases at V and 1 base at J, with 8 bases between. This CDR3 is 15 amino acids long. CDR3 in DNA: TGTGCCAGCAGTGTCCACGGGTCTGGGGCCAACGTCCTGACTTTC. Translating gives CASSVHGSGANVLTF.

This clonotype was observed a few times. V and J are TRBV7-2 and TRBJ2-7, with 8 positions matching TRBD1. Germline lookup yields CDR1 SGHTA and CDR2 FQGNSA. The CDR3 runs to 12 residues. The trim removed 7 bases at V and 7 bases at J, leaving 6 bases unmatched. The DNA for the CDR3 is TGTGCCAGCACCAGGGGGCATGGGGAGCAGTACTTC. It yields the protein CASTRGHGEQYF.

This clonotype was seen many times. The chain links TRBV7-2 to TRBJ2-1; the D gene is possibly TRBD1 (5 bases). Trimming cost V 5 bases and J 4 bases, with 9 bases left between them. Germline V CDR1 and CDR2: SGHTA, FQGNSA. The CDR3 totals 13 residues. The chain's CDR3 is CASSRQSYNEQFF. In DNA, the CDR3 is TGTGCCAGCAGCCGACAGTCTTACAATGAGCAGTTCTTC.

In its sample, this clonotype was seen many times. The J gene is TRBJ2-3, the V gene TRBV12-3 or TRBV12-4, with 10 bases fitting TRBD2. The CDR3 runs to 15 residues. The ends lost 5 bases at V and 0 bases at J; junction bases unmatched: 2. Written as DNA, the CDR3 is TGTGCCAGCAGTAGGGGACTAGCGAGCACAGATACGCAGTATTTT. Amino acids: CASSRGLASTDTQYF.

This clonotype was detected only a few times. The DNA for the CDR3 is TGTGCCAGCAACGATGGGCAAGGATCACCCCTCCACTTT. This encodes CASNDGQGSPLHF. The chain joins TRBV12-3 or TRBV12-4 to TRBJ1-6; D not resolved. The CDR3 sequence is 13 residues long. The ends were cut back, 7 bases at V and 10 bases at J, with 14 bases in the middle.

This clonotype turned up a few times. The rearrangement uses TRBV5-1 and TRBJ2-7; D unclear. This CDR3 has 15 amino acids. Per the germline V gene, CDR1 is SGHRS and CDR2 is YFSETQ. V was shortened by 0 bases and J by 0 bases, with 10 bases between the two germline ends. The CDR3 spells CASSLVSESSYEQYF. DNA for the CDR3: TGCGCCAGCAGCTTGGTCAGCGAAAGCTCCTACGAGCAGTACTTC.

This clonotype showed up many times. The gene calls are TRBV12-3 or TRBV12-4 and TRBJ1-6; D call uncertain. With 6 bases removed from V and 7 bases from J, the gap between germline ends came to 13 bases. CDR3 length: 14 residues. The chain's CDR3 is CASRSTGFNSPLHF. The CDR3 region has the DNA TGTGCCAGCAGATCGACCGGGTTCAATTCACCCCTCCACTTT.

This clonotype was counted a few times. The gene calls are TRBV18 and TRBJ1-1; D might be TRBD1 (5 bases). The V gene lost 5 bases and the J gene lost 1 base, with 8 bases spanning the gap. Germline V gives CDR1 KGHSH, CDR2 LQKENI. The CDR3 totals 13 residues. The CDR3 region is CASSTDTNTEAFF. In DNA, the CDR3 is TGTGCCAGCTCAACGGACACGAACACTGAAGCTTTCTTT.

In this sample, this clonotype turned up a few times. The chain carries TRBV7-8 and TRBJ2-2; D gene unclear. CDR3 size: 16 residues. With 4 bases removed from V and 9 bases from J, the gap between germline ends came to 21 bases. CDR1 is SGHVS, CDR2 FQNEAQ, per germline. The CDR3 is CASSSRPLTDWRELFF. The CDR3 DNA follows: TGTGCCAGCAGCTCAAGGCCCCTTACCGATTGGAGGGAGCTGTTTTTT.

The V gene is TRBV11-1, the J gene TRBJ2-1; 9 positions match TRBD1. The CDR3 loop spans 18 amino acids. V lost 4 bases to trimming and J lost 7 bases; unmatched junction nucleotides: 17. Germline CDR1 and CDR2: SGHAT and FQDESV (reference sequence). In nucleotides, the CDR3 is TGTGCCAGCAGCTCCCCCGGGACAGGGAGCTCGTACGGAAATGAGCAGTTCTTC. Encoded protein: CASSSPGTGSSYGNEQFF.

This clonotype was detected a few times. The genes are TRBV10-3 and TRBJ2-1; perhaps TRBD1 as D (7 bases). The germline V and J ends were trimmed by 0 bases and 10 bases, with 10 bases remaining between them. Germline V lookup: CDR1 ENHRY, CDR2 SYGVKD. This CDR3 region has 13 residues. The CDR3 spells CAISESTGREQFF. CDR3 DNA sequence: TGTGCCATCAGTGAGTCGACAGGGAGGGAGCAGTTCTTC.

This clonotype was seen ten or more times. This rearrangement joins TRBV6-5 to TRBJ2-5; 11 bases are a match to TRBD2. The ends lost 0 bases at V and 2 bases at J; junction bases unmatched: 2. The germline gives CDR1 MNHEY, CDR2 SVGAGI. The CDR3 extends over 16 amino acids. CDR3 residues: CASSYSLAGGQETQYF. CDR3 coding DNA: TGTGCCAGCAGTTACTCGTTAGCGGGGGGGCAAGAGACCCAGTACTTC.

This clonotype turned up a few times. CDR3 in amino acids: CASEVEDTGELFF. In DNA, the CDR3 is TGCGCCAGCGAGGTGGAGGACACCGGGGAGCTGTTTTTT. V usage is TRBV5-1 and J usage is TRBJ2-2; D is possibly TRBD2 (5 bases). Germline CDR1 reads SGHRS; CDR2 reads YFSETQ. The V end lost 7 bases, the J end lost 3 bases, and 10 bases lay between the germline ends. This CDR3 is built from 13 residues.

V usage is TRBV9 and J usage is TRBJ1-6, with D perhaps TRBD1 (5 bases). Trimming cost V 3 bases and J 0 bases, with 10 bases left between them. The CDR3 has 16 amino acids. From germline, CDR1 is SGDLS and CDR2 YYNGEE. CDR3: CASSARQSSYNSPLHF. Written as DNA, the CDR3 is TGTGCCAGCAGCGCCCGACAGAGCTCCTATAATTCACCCCTCCACTTT.

This clonotype was detected a few times. The rearrangement uses TRBV10-3 and TRBJ2-7; no reliable D call. Deletions cut 4 bases from V and 3 bases from J, with 16 bases between. CDR3 size: 15 residues. The V gene's germline CDR1 is ENHRY and CDR2 SYGVKD. This chain's CDR3 is CAISGAFRRDYEQYF. The DNA for the CDR3 is TGTGCCATCAGTGGGGCGTTTCGAAGGGACTACGAGCAGTACTTC.

The sample holds a few counts of this clonotype. This sequence joins TRBV6-4 and TRBJ1-2; D perhaps matches TRBD1 (6 bases). Trimming took 7 bases from V and 8 from J, leaving 23 bases between them. Per germline, CDR1 MRHNA and CDR2 SNTAGT. The CDR3 consists of 15 residues. CDR3 bases: TGTGCCAGCACAAAGAGGGCAGGACAGCTCGGAGGCTACACCTTC. It encodes CASTKRAGQLGGYTF.

V and J are TRBV18 and TRBJ2-1; D perhaps matches TRBD1 (5 bases). The CDR3 covers 16 residues. Trimming pared 3 bases from V and 1 base from J, leaving 13 bases between. CDR1 KGHSH and CDR2 LQKENI come from the germline V gene. As DNA, the CDR3 is TGTGCCAGCTCACCTCGACAGTTTGGATCCTACAATGAGCAGTTCTTC. Residues: CASSPRQFGSYNEQFF.

The sample holds a few counts of this clonotype. The V and J genes are TRBV29-1 and TRBJ2-1, with 8 nucleotides matching TRBD2. J was trimmed by 3 bases and V by 3 bases; bases with no gene match: 4. This CDR3 has 14 amino acids. Per germline, CDR1 SQVTM and CDR2 ANQGSEA. CDR3 in amino acids: CSVDRAGGYNEQFF. Written as DNA, the CDR3 is TGCAGCGTTGACCGGGCGGGGGGCTACAATGAGCAGTTCTTC.

Ten or more counts support this clonotype. The chain carries TRBV5-1 and TRBJ1-1, with D perhaps TRBD1 (5 bases). Per the germline V gene, CDR1 is SGHRS and CDR2 is YFSETQ. CDR3 length: 14 residues. With 4 bases removed from V and 1 base from J, the gap between germline ends came to 11 bases. Here the CDR3 reads CASSPLGGNTEAFF. The CDR3 DNA is TGCGCCAGCAGCCCCCTGGGGGGGAACACTGAAGCTTTCTTT.

The rearrangement links TRBV7-7 to TRBJ2-7; the D is unclear. Trimming stripped 2 bases from V and 1 base from J, with 12 bases between. Germline V gene data show CDR1 as SSHAT and CDR2 as FNYEAQ (reference sequence). The CDR3 runs to 15 residues. The CDR3 is CASSLSPDPSYEQYF. CDR3 nucleotide sequence: TGTGCCAGCAGCTTAAGCCCCGATCCATCCTACGAGCAGTACTTC. The whole variable domain, filled in from reference TRBV7-7 and TRBJ2-7, reads GAGVSQSPRYKVTKRGQDVTLRCDPISSHATLYWYQQALGQGPEFLTYFNYEAQPDKSGLPSDRFSAERPEGSISTLTIQRTEQRDSAMYRCASSLSPDPSYEQYFGPGTRLTVT.

The J gene is TRBJ1-5, the V gene TRBV25-1, with a weak D call TRBD1 (6 bases). CDR1 is MGHDK and CDR2 is SYGVNS in the germline V gene. V was trimmed by 4 bases and J by 5 bases, leaving 9 bases between them. CDR3 length: 13 amino acids. Written as DNA, the CDR3 is TGTGCCAGCAGTGGATCAGGGGATCAGCCCCAGCATTTT. This sequence encodes CASSGSGDQPQHF.

This chain's CDR3 is CASSWGTSGRSEQFF. CDR3 nucleotide sequence: TGCGCCAGCAGCTGGGGGACTAGCGGGAGATCTGAGCAGTTCTTC. The gene calls are TRBV5-1 and TRBJ2-1; TRBD2 matches at 14 bases. The length of the CDR3 is 15 residues. V dropped 3 bases and J dropped 9; count of bases not matched to a gene: 5. The germline V gene encodes CDR1 SGHRS and CDR2 YFSETQ. Variable domain in full (rest from reference TRBV5-1 and TRBJ2-1): KAGVTQTPRYLIKTRGQQVTLSCSPISGHRSVSWYQQTPGQGLQFLFEYFSETQRNKGNFPGRFSGRQFSNSRSEMNVSTLELGDSALYLCASSWGTSGRSEQFFGPGTRLTVL.

This clonotype has more than one count but fewer than ten. J is TRBJ2-1 and V is TRBV9, with D perhaps given as TRBD1 or TRBD2 (7 bases each). The CDR3 extends over 18 amino acids. V lost 4 bases to trimming and J lost 9 bases, with 29 bases between them. The germline V gene encodes CDR1 SGDLS and CDR2 YYNGEE. CDR3 sequence reads: CASSSPRAGDRGPSEQFF. CDR3 coding DNA: TGTGCCAGCAGCTCACCCCGGGCGGGGGACAGAGGGCCGAGTGAGCAGTTCTTC. Drawing the rest from reference TRBV9 and TRBJ2-1, the complete variable domain is DSGVTQTPKHLITATGQRVTLRCSPRSGDLSVYWYQQSLDQGLQFLIQYYNGEERAKGNILERFSAQQFPDLHSELNLSSLELGDSALYFCASSSPRAGDRGPSEQFFGPGTRLTVL.